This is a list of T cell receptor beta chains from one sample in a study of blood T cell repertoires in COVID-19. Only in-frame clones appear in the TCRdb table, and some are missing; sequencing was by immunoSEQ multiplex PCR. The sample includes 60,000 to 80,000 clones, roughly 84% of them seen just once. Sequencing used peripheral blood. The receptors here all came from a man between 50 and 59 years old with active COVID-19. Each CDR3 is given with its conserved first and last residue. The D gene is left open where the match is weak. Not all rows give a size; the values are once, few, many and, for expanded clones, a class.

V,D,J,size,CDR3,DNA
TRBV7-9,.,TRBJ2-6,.,CASRGMGAMSGANVLTF,TGTGCCAGCAGAGGGATGGGGGCAATGAGTGGGGCCAACGTCCTGACTTTC
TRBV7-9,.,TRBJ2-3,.,CASSLDPRKSTDTQYF,TGTGCCAGCAGCTTAGACCCGCGAAAGAGCACAGATACGCAGTATTTT
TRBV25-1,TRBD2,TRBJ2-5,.,CASSEGLAAQETQYF,TGTGCCAGCAGTGAGGGACTAGCGGCTCAAGAGACCCAGTACTTC
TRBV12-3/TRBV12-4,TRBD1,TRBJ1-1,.,CASSSVRGRGAFF,TGTGCCAGCAGCTCCGTTAGGGGGCGGGGAGCTTTCTTT
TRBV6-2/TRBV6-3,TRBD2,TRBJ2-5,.,CASSFPRLAGAGETQYF,TGTGCCAGCAGTTTCCCCAGACTAGCGGGGGCCGGGGAGACCCAGTACTTC
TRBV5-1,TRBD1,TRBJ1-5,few,CASSWGQGVNQPQHF,TGCGCCAGCAGCTGGGGACAGGGGGTGAATCAGCCCCAGCATTTT
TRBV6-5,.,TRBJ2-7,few,CASSPQGRMDYEQYF,TGTGCCAGCAGTCCACAGGGACGGATGGACTACGAGCAGTACTTC
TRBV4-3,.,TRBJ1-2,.,CASSQFSAGHYGYTF,TGCGCCAGCAGCCAATTTTCAGCGGGGCACTATGGCTACACCTTC
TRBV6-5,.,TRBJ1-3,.,CASSWLGETGNTIYF,TGTGCCAGCAGTTGGTTAGGGGAAACAGGAAACACCATATATTTT
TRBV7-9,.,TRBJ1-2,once,CASSLNQGSGGYTF,TGTGCCAGCAGCTTAAATCAGGGGTCGGGTGGCTACACCTTC
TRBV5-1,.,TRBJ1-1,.,CASSLGYQGRTEAFF,TGCGCCAGCAGCTTGGGATATCAGGGCCGCACTGAAGCTTTCTTT
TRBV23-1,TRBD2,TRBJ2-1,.,CASTDGRGGCAEQFF,TGCGCCAGCACCGATGGGCGGGGGGGTTGCGCTGAGCAGTTCTTC
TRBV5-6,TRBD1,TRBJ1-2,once,CASKSGTGLYGYTF,TGTGCCAGCAAATCCGGGACAGGGCTATATGGCTACACCTTC